What follows is one T cell receptor beta chain and its context. TCRdb's table, derived via immunoSEQ multiplex PCR, lists solely in-frame clones and lacks some. Here the sample spans 40,000 to 55,000 clones, around 87% being singletons. The source of the sample is a study of control samples from healthy donors and cancer patients. This CDR3 region has 15 residues. Trimming left V 0 bases short and J 2 bases short, with 8 bases between. Germline CDR1 WSHSY, CDR2 SAAADI. The clonotype originates from an older woman with lung cancer. V gene TRBV10-2 combines with J gene TRBJ2-1; D not certain. The source material was PBMCs. CDR3 loop: CASSESSFTYNEQFF. The CDR3 DNA is TGCGCCAGCAGTGAGTCGAGTTTCACCTACAATGAGCAGTTCTTC.